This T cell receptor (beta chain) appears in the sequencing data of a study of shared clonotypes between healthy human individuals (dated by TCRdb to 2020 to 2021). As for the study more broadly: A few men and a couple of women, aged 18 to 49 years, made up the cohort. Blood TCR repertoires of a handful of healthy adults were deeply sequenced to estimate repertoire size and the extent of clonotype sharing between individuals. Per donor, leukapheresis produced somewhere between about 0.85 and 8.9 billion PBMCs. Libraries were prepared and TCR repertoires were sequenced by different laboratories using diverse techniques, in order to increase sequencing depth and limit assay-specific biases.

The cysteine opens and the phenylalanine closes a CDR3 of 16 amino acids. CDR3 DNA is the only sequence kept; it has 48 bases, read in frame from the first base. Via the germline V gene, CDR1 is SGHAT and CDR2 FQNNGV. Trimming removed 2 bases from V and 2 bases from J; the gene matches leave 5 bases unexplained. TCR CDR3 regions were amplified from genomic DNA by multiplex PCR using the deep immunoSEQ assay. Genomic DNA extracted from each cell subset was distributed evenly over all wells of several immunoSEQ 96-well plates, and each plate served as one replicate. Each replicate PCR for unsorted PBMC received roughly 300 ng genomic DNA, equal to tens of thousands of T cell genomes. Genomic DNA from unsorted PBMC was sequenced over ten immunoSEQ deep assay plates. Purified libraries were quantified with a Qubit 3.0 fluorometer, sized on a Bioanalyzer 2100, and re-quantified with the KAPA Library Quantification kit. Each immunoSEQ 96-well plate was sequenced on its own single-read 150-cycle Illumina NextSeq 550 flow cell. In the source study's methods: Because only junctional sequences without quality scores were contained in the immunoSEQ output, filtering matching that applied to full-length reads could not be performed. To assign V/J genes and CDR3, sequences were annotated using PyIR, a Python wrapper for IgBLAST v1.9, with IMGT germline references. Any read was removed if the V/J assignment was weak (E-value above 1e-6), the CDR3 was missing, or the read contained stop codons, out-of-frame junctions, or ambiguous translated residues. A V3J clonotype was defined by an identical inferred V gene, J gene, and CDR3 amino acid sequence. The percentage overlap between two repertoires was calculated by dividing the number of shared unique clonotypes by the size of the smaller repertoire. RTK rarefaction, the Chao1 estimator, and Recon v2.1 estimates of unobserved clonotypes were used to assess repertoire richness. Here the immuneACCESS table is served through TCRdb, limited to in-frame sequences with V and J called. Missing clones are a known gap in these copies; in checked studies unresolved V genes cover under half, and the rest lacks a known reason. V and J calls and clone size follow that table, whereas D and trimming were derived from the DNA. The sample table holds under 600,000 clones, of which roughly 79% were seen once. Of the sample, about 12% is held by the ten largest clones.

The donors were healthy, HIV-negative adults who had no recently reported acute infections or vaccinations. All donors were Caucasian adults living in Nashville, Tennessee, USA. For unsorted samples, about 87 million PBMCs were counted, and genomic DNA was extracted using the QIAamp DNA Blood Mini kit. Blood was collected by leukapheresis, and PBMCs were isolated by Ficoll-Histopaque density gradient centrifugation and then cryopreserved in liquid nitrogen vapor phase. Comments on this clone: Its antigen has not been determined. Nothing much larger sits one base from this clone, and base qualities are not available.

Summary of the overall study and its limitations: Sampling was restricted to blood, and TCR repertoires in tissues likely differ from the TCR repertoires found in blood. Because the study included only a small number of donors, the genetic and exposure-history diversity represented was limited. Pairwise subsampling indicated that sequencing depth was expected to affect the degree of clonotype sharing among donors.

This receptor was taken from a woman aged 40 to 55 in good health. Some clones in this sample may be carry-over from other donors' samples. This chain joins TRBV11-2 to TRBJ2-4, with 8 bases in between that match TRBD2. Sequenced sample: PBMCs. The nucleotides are TGTGCCAGCAGCTTATGGGGACTAGTAACCAAAAACATTCAGTACTTC. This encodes CASSLWGLVTKNIQYF.